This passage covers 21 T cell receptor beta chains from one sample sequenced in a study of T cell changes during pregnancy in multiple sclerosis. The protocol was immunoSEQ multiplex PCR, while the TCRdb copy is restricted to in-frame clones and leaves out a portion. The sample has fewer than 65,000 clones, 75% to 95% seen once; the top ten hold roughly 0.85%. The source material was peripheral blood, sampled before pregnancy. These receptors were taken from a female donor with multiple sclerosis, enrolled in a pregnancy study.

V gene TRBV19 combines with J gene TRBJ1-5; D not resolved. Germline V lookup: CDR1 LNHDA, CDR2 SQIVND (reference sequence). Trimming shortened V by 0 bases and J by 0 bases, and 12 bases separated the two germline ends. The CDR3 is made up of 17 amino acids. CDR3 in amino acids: CASSIEHRLTSNQPQHF. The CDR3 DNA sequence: TGTGCCAGTAGTATAGAACACAGACTAACTAGCAATCAGCCCCAGCATTTT.

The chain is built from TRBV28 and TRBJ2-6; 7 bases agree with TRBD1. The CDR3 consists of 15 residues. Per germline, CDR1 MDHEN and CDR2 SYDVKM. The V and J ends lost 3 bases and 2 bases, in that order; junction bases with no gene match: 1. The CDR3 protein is CASSLQGAGANVLTF. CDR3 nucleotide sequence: TGTGCCAGCAGTTTGCAGGGGGCTGGGGCCAACGTCCTGACTTTC. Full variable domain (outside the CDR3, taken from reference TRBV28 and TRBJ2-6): DVKVTQSSRYLVKRTGEKVFLECVQDMDHENMFWYRQDPGLGLRLIYFSYDVKMKEKGDIPEGYSVSREKKERFSLILESASTNQTSMYLCASSLQGAGANVLTFGAGSRLTVL.

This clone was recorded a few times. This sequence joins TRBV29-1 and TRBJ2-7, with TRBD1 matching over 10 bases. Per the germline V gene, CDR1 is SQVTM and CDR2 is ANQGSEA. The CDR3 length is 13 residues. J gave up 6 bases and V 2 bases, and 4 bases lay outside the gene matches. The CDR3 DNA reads TGCAGCGTTGAAAGGGACAGGGGTCCCGAGCAGTACTTC. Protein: CSVERDRGPEQYF.

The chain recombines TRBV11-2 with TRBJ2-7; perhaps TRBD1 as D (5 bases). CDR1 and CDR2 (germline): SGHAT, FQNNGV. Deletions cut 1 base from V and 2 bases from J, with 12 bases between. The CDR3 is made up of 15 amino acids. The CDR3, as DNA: TGTGCCAGCAGCTTAGTTGAAGGGGCGGCCTACGAGCAGTACTTC. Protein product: CASSLVEGAAYEQYF.

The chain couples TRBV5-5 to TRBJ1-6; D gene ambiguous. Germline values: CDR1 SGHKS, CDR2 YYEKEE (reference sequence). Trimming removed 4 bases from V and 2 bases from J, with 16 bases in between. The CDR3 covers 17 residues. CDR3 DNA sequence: TGTGCCAGCAGCCTTCCGACATTGACAACCTATAATTCACCCCTCCACTTT. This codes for CASSLPTLTTYNSPLHF.

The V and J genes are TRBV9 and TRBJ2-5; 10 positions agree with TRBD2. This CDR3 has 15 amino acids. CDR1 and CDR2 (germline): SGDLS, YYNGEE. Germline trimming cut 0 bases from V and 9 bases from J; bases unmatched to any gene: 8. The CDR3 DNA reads TGTGCCAGCAGCGTAGCAGCGGGGGGGCCTGGGGCCCAGTACTTC. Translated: CASSVAAGGPGAQYF.

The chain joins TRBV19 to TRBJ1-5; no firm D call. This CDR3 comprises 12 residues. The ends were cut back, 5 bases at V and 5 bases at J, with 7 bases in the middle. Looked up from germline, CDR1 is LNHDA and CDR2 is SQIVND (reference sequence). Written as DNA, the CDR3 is TGTGCCAGTAGTGGTGTAGATCAGCCCCAGCATTTT. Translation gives CASSGVDQPQHF.

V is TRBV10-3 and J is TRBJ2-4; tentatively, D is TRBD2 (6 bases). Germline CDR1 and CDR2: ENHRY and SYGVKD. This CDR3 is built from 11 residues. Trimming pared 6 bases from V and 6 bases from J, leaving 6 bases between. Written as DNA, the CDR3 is TGTGCCATCAGGGGGGGAAACATTCAGTACTTC. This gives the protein CAIRGGNIQYF.

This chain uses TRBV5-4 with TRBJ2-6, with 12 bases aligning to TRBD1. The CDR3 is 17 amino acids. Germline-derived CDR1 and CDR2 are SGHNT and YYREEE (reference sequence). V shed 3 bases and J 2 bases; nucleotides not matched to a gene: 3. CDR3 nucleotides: TGTGCCAGCAGCTACCGGGACAGGGGGCCTGGGGCCAACGTCCTGACTTTC. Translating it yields CASSYRDRGPGANVLTF.

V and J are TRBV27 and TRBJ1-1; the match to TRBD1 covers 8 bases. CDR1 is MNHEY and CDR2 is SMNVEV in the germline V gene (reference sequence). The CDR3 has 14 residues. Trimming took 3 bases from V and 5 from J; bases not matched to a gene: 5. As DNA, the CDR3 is TGTGCCAGCAGTTTTCAGGGGGCGAAGACTGAAGCTTTCTTT. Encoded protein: CASSFQGAKTEAFF.

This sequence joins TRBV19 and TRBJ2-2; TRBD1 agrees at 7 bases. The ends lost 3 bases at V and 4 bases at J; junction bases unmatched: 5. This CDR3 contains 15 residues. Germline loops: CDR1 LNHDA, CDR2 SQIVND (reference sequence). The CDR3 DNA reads TGTGCCAGTAGTATTCGGGACAGCAGCACCGGGGAGCTGTTTTTT. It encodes CASSIRDSSTGELFF.

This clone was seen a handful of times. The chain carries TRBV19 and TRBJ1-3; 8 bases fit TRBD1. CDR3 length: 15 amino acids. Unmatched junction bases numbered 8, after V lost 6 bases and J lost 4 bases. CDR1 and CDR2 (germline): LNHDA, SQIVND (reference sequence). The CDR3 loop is CASRGVTGDGNTIYF. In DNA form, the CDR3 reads TGTGCCAGTAGGGGAGTGACAGGGGACGGAAACACCATATATTTT.

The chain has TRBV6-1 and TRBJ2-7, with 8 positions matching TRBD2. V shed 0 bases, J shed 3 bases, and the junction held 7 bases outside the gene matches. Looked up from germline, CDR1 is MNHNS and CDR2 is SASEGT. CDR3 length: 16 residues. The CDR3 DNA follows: TGTGCCAGCAGTGAAGCATCTGCGGGGGGTTTCTACGAGCAGTACTTC. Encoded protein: CASSEASAGGFYEQYF.

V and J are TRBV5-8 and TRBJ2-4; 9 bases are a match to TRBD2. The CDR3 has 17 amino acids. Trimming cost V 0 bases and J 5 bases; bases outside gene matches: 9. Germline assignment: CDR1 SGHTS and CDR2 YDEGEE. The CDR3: CASSLEGGLAGQNIQYF. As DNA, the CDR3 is TGTGCCAGCAGCTTGGAAGGGGGGCTAGCGGGGCAAAACATTCAGTACTTC.

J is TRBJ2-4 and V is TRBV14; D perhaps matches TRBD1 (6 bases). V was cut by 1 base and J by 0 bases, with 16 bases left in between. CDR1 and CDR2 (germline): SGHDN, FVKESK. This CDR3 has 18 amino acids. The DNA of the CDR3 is TGTGCCAGCAGCCAAGCGTCATTGACAGGCCTAGCCAAAAACATTCAGTACTTC. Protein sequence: CASSQASLTGLAKNIQYF.

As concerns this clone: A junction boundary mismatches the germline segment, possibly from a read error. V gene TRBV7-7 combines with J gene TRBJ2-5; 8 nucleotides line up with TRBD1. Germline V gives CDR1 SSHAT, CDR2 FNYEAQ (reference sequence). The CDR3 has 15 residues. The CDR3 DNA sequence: TGTGCTAGCAGCCAGGGGGCCTGGAATCAAGAGACCCAGTACTTC. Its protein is CASSQGAWNQETQYF. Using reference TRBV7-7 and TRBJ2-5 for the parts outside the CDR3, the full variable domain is GAGVSQSPRYKVTKRGQDVTLRCDPISSHATLYWYQQALGQGPEFLTYFNYEAQPDKSGLPSDRFSAERPEGSISTLTIQRTEQRDSAMYRCASSQGAWNQETQYFGPGTRLLVL.

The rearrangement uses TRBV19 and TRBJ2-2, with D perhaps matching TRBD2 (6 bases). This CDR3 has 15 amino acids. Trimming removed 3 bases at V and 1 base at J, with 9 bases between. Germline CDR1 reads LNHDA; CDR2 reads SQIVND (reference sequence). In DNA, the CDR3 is TGTGCCAGTAGTATGGAGGGACGGAACACCGGGGAGCTGTTTTTT. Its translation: CASSMEGRNTGELFF.

CDR3 protein: CASSPRRAANYGYTF. The CDR3 DNA reads TGTGCCAGCAGCCCTAGGCGGGCCGCTAACTATGGCTACACCTTC. V gene TRBV7-2 combines with J gene TRBJ1-2; unclear D gene. Per germline, CDR1 SGHTA and CDR2 FQGNSA. This CDR3 is built from 15 residues. V was clipped by 5 bases and J by 0 bases, with 13 bases between them.

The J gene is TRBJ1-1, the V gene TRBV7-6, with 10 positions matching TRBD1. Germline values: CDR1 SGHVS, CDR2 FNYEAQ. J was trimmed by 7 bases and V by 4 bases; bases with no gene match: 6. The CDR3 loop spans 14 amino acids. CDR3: CASSSRQGAREAFF. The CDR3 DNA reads TGTGCCAGCAGCTCCCGACAGGGGGCTCGTGAAGCTTTCTTT.

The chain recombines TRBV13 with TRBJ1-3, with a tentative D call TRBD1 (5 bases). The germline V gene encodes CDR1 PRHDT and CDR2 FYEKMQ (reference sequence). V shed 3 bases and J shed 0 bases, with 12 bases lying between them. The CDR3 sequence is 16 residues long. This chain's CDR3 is CASSFGTSSSGNTIYF. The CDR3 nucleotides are TGTGCCAGCAGCTTCGGGACTTCGAGCTCTGGAAACACCATATATTTT.

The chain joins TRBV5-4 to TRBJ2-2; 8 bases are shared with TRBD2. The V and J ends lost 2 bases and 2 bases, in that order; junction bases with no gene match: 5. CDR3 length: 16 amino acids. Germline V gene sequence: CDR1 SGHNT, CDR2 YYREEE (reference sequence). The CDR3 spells CASSFVGGANTGELFF. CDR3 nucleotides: TGTGCCAGCAGCTTCGTCGGGGGGGCTAACACCGGGGAGCTGTTTTTT.